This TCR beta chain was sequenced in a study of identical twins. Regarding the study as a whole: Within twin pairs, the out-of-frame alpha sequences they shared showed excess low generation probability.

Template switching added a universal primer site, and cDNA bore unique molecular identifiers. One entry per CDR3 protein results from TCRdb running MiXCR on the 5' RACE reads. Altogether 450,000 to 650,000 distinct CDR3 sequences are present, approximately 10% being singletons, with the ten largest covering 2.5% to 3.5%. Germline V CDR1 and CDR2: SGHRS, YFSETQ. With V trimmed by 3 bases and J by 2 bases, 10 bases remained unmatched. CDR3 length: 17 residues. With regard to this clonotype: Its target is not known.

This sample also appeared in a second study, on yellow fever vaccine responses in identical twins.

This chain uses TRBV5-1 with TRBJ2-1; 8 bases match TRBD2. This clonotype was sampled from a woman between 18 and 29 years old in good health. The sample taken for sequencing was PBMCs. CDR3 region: CASSSLRGGSTYNEQFF. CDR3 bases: TGCGCCAGCAGCTCTCTCCGGGGGGGAAGCACCTACAATGAGCAGTTCTTC.